Listed below are T cell receptor beta chains from one sample, sequenced in a study of shared clonotypes between healthy human individuals. Here immunoSEQ multiplex PCR was the method, and the copy in TCRdb shows in-frame clones only, minus some. The sample records roughly 1 million clones, under 80% being singletons. The source material was memory CD4+ T cells sorted from blood. Receptors were obtained from a man between 18 and 35 years old in good health. The conserved cysteine and the conserved F or W are not part of the CDR3 here.

V gene	J gene	CDR3 protein
TRBV9	TRBJ2-7	ASSVGIPSEAYEQY
TRBV5-1	TRBJ1-4	ASSQWGPGEKLF
TRBV5-1	TRBJ2-3	ASSQTVSTDTQY
TRBV5-4	TRBJ1-6	ASSSRDRNSPLH
TRBV19	TRBJ2-5	ASSRIAQETQY
TRBV11-2	TRBJ1-2	ASSLDRVGVGYGYT
TRBV7-2	TRBJ1-5	ASSPRGQFEGYSNQPQH
TRBV6-1	TRBJ1-1	ASAREIGTEAF
TRBV11-2	TRBJ2-5	ASSSAAGTGYKKETQY
TRBV30	TRBJ1-1	AWSRSKGLMNTEAF
TRBV10-3	TRBJ2-5	AISPGTSGKGETQY
TRBV6-6	TRBJ2-7	ASSSGGPYEQY
TRBV6-5	TRBJ1-1	ASSYQTGTNTEAF